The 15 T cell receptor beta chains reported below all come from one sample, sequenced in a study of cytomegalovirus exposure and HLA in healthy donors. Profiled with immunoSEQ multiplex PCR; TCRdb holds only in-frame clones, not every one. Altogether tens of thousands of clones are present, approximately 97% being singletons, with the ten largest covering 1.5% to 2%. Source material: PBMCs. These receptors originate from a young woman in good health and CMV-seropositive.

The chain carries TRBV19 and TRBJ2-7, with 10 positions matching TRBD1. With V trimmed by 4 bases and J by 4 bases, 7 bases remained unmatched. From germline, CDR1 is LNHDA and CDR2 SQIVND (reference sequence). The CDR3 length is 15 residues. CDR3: CASSTSGTGVYEQYF. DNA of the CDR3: TGTGCCAGTAGTACCTCCGGGACAGGGGTATACGAGCAGTACTTC. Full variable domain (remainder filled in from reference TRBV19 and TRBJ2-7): DGGITQSPKYLFRKEGQNVTLSCEQNLNHDAMYWYRQDPGQGLRLIYYSQIVNDFQKGDIAEGYSVSREKKESFPLTVTSAQKNPTAFYLCASSTSGTGVYEQYFGPGTRLTVT.

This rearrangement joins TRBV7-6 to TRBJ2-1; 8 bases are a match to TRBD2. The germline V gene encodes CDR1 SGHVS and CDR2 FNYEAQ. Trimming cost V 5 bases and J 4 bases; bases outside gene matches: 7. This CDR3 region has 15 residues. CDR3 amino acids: CASSGGSGVYNEQFF. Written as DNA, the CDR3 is TGTGCCAGCAGCGGTGGTAGCGGGGTTTACAATGAGCAGTTCTTC.

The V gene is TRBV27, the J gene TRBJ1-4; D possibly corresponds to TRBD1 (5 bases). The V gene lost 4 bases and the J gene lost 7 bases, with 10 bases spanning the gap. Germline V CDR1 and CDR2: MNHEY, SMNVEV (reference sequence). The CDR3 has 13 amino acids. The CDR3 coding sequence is TGTGCCAGCAGTTGCAGGGAATGTGAAAAACTGTTTTTT. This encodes CASSCRECEKLFF.

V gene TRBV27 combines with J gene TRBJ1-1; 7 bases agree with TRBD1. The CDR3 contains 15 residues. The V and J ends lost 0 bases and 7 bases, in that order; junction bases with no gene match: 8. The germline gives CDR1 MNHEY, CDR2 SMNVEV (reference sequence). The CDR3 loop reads CASSLSRTGNREAFF. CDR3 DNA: TGTGCCAGCAGTTTATCCCGGACAGGAAATCGTGAAGCTTTCTTT.

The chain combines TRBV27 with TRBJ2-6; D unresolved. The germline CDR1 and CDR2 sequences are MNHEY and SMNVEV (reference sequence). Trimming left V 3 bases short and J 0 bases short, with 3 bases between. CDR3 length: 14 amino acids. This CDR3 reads CASSFISGANVLTF. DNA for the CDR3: TGTGCCAGCAGTTTTATCTCTGGGGCCAACGTCCTGACTTTC.

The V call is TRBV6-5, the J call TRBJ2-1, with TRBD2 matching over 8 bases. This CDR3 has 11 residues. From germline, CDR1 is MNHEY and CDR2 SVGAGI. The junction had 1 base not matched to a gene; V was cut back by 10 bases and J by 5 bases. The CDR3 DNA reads TGTGCCATCGGGAGGGACAATGAGCAGTTCTTC. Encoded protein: CAIGRDNEQFF.

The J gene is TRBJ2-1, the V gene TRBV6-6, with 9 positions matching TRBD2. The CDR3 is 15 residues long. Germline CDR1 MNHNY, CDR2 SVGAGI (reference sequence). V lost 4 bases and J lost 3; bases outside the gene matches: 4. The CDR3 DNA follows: TGTGCCAGCAGTTCCTCTAGCGGGAACTACAATGAGCAGTTCTTC. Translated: CASSSSSGNYNEQFF.

The CDR3: CASSERESYEQYF. DNA of the CDR3: TGTGCCAGCAGTGAGCGGGAGTCCTACGAGCAGTACTTC. This rearrangement joins TRBV6-4 to TRBJ2-7, with TRBD2 matching 7 bases. The junction had 0 bases not matched to a gene; V was cut back by 3 bases and J by 1 base. The CDR3 is 13 amino acids. From germline, CDR1 is MRHNA and CDR2 SNTAGT.

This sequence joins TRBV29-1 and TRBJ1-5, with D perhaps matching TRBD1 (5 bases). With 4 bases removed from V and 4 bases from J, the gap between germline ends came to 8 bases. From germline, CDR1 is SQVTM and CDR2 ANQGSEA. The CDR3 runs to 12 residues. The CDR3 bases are TGCAGCGTTGGCGGGGGAAATCAGCCCCAGCATTTT. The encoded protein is CSVGGGNQPQHF.

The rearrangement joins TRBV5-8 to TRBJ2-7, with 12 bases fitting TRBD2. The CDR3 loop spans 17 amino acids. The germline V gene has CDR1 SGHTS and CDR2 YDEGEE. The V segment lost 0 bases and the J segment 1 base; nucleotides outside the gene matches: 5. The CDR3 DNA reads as TGTGCCAGCAGCTTGGGGACTAGCGGGGCAGGTTCCTACGAGCAGTACTTC. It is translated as CASSLGTSGAGSYEQYF.

CDR3 residues: CASSSRSGSYEQYF. The DNA for the CDR3 is TGTGCCAGCAGCTCCCGGTCAGGCTCCTACGAGCAGTACTTC. The chain has TRBV11-3 and TRBJ2-7; D remains unclear. The CDR3 contains 14 residues. The germline gives CDR1 SGHNT, CDR2 YENEEA. Trimming pared 4 bases from V and 0 bases from J, leaving 10 bases between.

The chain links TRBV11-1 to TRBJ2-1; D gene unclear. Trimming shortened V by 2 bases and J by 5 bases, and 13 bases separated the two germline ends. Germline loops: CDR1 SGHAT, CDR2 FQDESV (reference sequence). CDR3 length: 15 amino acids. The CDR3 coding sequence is TGTGCCAGCAGCTTACGCCTAGGAGTTCACAATGAGCAGTTCTTC. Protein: CASSLRLGVHNEQFF.

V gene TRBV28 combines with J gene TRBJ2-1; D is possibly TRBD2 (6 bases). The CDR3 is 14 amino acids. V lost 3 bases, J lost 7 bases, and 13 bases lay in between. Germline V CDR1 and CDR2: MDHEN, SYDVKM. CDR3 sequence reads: CASSFTTSRNEQFF. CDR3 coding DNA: TGTGCCAGCAGTTTTACAACTAGCAGGAATGAGCAGTTCTTC.

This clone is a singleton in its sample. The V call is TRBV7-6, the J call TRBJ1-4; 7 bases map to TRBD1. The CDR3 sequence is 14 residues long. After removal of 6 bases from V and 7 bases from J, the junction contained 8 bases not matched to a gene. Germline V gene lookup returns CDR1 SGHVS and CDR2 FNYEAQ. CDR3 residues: CASSHRGESEKLFF. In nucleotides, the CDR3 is TGTGCCAGCAGTCACAGGGGCGAGAGTGAAAAACTGTTTTTT.

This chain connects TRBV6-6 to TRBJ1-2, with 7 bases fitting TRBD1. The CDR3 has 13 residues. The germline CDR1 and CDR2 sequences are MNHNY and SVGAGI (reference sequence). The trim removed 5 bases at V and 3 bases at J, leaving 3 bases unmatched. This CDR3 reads CASSQGQDYGYTF. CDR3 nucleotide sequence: TGTGCCAGCAGTCAAGGACAGGACTATGGCTACACCTTC.